This T cell receptor (beta chain) was sequenced during a study of Ad26.COV2.S vaccination and SARS-CoV-2 variants. Profiled with immunoSEQ multiplex PCR; TCRdb holds only in-frame clones, not every one. This sample has about 350,000 clones; 70% to 90% occur once, and the top ten carry roughly 10%. A note on this clone: Its target is unknown.

CDR1 MNHEY and CDR2 SMNVEV come from the germline V gene (reference sequence). V was pared by 8 bases and J by 4 bases, with 16 bases between. This CDR3 has 14 residues. Overall study results and limits: Across vaccine and placebo recipients, the breadth of non-spike TCRs was similar.

Treatment reported: roughly 18 received Ad26.COV2.S at low or high dose, single or two shots; about 5 received placebo; per-sample allocation not given. The samples were gathered on day 63 after the first injection of vaccine or placebo. The chain carries TRBV27 and TRBJ2-3; no reliable D call. This TCR came from a person aged 18-60 years who received the Ad26.COV2.S COVID-19 vaccine or a placebo. The sample in question was peripheral blood, obtained in a trial of Ad26.COV2.S vaccine versus placebo. This CDR3 reads CASGLPMHADTQYF. Here the CDR3 DNA reads TGTGCCAGCGGCTTACCGATGCATGCAGATACGCAGTATTTT.